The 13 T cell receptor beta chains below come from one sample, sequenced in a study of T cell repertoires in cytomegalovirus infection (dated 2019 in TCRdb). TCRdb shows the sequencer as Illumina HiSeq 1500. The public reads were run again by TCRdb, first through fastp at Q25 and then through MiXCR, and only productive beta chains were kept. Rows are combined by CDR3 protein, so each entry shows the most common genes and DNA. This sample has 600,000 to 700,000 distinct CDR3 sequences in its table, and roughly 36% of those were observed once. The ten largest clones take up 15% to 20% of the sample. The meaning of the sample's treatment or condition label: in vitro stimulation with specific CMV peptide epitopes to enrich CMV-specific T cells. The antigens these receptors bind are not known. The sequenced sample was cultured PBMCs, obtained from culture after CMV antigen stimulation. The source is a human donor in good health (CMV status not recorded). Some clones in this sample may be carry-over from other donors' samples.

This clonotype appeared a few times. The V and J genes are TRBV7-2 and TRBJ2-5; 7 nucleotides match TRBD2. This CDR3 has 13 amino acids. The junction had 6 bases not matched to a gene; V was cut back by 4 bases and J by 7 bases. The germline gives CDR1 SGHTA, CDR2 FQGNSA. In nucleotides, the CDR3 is TGTGCCAGCAGCTCCGGGGGGACGGGGACCCAGTACTTC. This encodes CASSSGGTGTQYF.

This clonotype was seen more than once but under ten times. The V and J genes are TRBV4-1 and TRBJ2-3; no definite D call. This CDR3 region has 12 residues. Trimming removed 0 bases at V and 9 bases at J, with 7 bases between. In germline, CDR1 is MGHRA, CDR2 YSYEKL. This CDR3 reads CASSQESGTQYF. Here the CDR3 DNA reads TGCGCCAGCAGCCAAGAATCAGGAACGCAGTATTTT.

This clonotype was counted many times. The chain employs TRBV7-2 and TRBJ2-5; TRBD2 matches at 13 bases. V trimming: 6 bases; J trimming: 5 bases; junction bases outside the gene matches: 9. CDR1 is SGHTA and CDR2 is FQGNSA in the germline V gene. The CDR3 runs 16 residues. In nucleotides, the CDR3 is TGTGCCAGCAGATTACTAGCGGGAGGGCCTTTTGAGACCCAGTACTTC. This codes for CASRLLAGGPFETQYF. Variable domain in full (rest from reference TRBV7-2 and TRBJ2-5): GAGVSQSPSNKVTEKGKDVELRCDPISGHTALYWYRQSLGQGLEFLIYFQGNSAPDKSGLPSDRFSAERTGGSVSTLTIQRTQQEDSAVYLCASRLLAGGPFETQYFGPGTRLLVL.

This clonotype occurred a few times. The CDR3 coding sequence is TGTGCCAGCATCGTTGGACAGGGAAACACTGAAGCTTTCTTT. As protein: CASIVGQGNTEAFF. The chain employs TRBV7-9 and TRBJ1-1; 8 bases fit TRBD1. This CDR3 contains 14 residues. Germline values: CDR1 SEHNR, CDR2 FQNEAQ (reference sequence). The trim removed 7 bases at V and 2 bases at J, leaving 6 bases unmatched.

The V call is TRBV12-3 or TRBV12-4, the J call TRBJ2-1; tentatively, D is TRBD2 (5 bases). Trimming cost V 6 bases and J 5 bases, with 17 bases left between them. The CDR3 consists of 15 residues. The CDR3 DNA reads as TGTGCCAGCAGAAAAAGCGGCCCCCGAAACAATGAGCAGTTCTTC. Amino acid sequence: CASRKSGPRNNEQFF.

The CDR3 reads CATSDPASGDNTGELFF. In nucleotides, the CDR3 is TGTGCCACCAGTGACCCTGCTAGCGGGGACAACACCGGGGAGCTGTTTTTT. The chain employs TRBV24-1 and TRBJ2-2, with TRBD2 identical over 9 bases. This CDR3 has 17 residues. Germline V gives CDR1 KGHDR, CDR2 SFDVKD. Trimming cost V 4 bases and J 2 bases; bases outside gene matches: 7.

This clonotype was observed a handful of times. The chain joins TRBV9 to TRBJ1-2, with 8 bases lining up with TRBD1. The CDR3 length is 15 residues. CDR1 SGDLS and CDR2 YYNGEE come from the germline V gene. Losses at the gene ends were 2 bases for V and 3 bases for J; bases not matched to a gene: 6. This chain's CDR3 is CASSVDYRGDYGYTF. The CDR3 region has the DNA TGTGCCAGCAGCGTCGACTACAGGGGGGACTATGGCTACACCTTC.

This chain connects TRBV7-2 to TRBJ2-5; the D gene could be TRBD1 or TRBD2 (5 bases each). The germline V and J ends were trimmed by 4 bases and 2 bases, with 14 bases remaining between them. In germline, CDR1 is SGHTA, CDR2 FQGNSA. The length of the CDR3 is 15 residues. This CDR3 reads CASSSDGAAQETQYF. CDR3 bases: TGTGCCAGCAGCTCAGACGGGGCAGCACAAGAGACCCAGTACTTC. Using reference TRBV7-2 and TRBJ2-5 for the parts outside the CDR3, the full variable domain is GAGVSQSPSNKVTEKGKDVELRCDPISGHTALYWYRQSLGQGLEFLIYFQGNSAPDKSGLPSDRFSAERTGGSVSTLTIQRTQQEDSAVYLCASSSDGAAQETQYFGPGTRLLVL.

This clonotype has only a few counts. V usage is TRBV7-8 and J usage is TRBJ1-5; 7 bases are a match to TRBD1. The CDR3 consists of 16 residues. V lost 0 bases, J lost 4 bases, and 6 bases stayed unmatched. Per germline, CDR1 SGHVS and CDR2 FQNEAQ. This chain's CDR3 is CASSLALAGGNQPQHF. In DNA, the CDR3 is TGTGCCAGCAGCTTAGCACTAGCAGGGGGGAATCAGCCCCAGCATTTT.

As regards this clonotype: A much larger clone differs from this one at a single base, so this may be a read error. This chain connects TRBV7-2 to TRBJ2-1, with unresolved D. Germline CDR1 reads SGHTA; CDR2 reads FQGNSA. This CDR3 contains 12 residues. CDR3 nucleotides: TGTGCCAGCAGATTAGACCACAATGAGCAGTTCTTC. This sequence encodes CASRLDHNEQFF.

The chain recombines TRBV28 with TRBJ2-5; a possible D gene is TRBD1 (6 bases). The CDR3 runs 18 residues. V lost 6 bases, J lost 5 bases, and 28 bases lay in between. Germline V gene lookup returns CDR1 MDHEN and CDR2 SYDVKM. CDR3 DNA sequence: TGTGCCAGCAGCCACCCATGGAGGACAGTCCGTAGTTGGGAGACCCAGTACTTC. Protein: CASSHPWRTVRSWETQYF.

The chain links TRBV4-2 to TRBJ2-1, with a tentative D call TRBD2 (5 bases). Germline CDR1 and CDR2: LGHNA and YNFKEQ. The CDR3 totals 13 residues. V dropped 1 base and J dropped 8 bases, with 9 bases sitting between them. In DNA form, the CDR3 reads TGTGCCAGCAGCCAAGGAAGCGGCGATGAGCAGTTCTTC. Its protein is CASSQGSGDEQFF.

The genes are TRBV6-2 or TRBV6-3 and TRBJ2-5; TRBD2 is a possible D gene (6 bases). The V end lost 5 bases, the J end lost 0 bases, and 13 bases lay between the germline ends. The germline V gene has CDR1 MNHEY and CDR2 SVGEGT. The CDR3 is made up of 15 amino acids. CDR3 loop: CASSSGRGNQETQYF. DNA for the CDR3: TGTGCCAGCAGTAGCGGGCGGGGAAACCAAGAGACCCAGTACTTC.